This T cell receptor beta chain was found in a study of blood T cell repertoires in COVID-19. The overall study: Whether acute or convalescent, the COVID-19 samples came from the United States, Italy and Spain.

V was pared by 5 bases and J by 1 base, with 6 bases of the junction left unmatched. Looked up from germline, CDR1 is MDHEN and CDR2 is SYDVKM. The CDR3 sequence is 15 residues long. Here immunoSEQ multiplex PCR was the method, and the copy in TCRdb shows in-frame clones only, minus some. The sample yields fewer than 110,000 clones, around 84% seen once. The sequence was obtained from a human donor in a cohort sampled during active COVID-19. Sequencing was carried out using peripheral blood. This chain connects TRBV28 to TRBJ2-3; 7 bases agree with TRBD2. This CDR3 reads CASSQSGVGTDTQYF. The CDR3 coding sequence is TGTGCCAGCAGTCAGAGCGGGGTTGGCACAGATACGCAGTATTTT.